The clone carrying this TCR beta chain came up a few times. These data come from a study of radiation and T cells in renal cell carcinoma. Time point in this sample: blood 2 weeks post-SBRT. The treatment denotes: 15 Gy SBRT to primary tumor, nephrectomy 4 weeks later. The CDR3 spans 13 residues. Germline CDR1 is SEHNR and CDR2 is FQNEAQ (reference sequence). V was pared by 4 bases and J by 6 bases, with 9 bases between. Profiling relied on immunoSEQ multiplex PCR, and the TCRdb table lists in-frame clones only, not all of them. This sample has about 120,000 clones; around 80% occur once, and the top ten carry approximately 6.3%.

The TCR comes from a man in his fifties or sixties with renal cell carcinoma. The J gene is TRBJ1-4, the V gene TRBV7-9; D gene unclear. The material sequenced was blood, taken from a patient whose treatment included radiotherapy and nephrectomy. The chain's CDR3 is CASSSGRHEKLFF. The DNA for the CDR3 is TGTGCCAGCAGCTCCGGACGACATGAAAAACTGTTTTTT.